The 12 T cell receptor beta chains below all came from one sample that was sequenced in a study of radiotherapy plus CTLA-4 blockade in lung cancer (dated by TCRdb to the late 2010s). Library preparation employed the immunoSEQ multiplex PCR assay. Not all clones reach the TCRdb copy of this immuneACCESS table, which keeps in-frame sequences only. Checked studies attribute under half of the gap to unresolved V genes and leave the rest unexplained. For this sample the table gives 80,000 to 100,000 clones, of which just over 85% were detected only once. The top ten clonotypes cover nearly 5% of the sample. Here the sequenced sample was peripheral blood, taken from a patient treated with radiotherapy plus ipilimumab. These receptors all come from a human donor with non-small cell lung cancer that progressed on radiotherapy plus ipilimumab.

This sequence joins TRBV6-1 and TRBJ2-7; no definite D call. The CDR3 is 15 residues long. V lost 3 bases to trimming and J lost 2 bases, with 14 bases between them. Germline V gene lookup returns CDR1 MNHNS and CDR2 SASEGT. Here the CDR3 reads CASSDSRGVTYEQYF. The CDR3 bases are TGTGCCAGCAGTGACTCGAGAGGTGTCACCTACGAGCAGTACTTC.

The V gene is TRBV2, the J gene TRBJ2-5; no clear D gene. CDR1 is SNHLY, CDR2 FYNNEI, per germline. The length of the CDR3 is 13 residues. V was trimmed by 0 bases and J by 11 bases, leaving 13 bases between them. CDR3 nucleotides: TGTGCCAGCAGTGAAGCGCTAAACAGAGAGCAGTACTTC. This codes for CASSEALNREQYF.

V is TRBV4-1 and J is TRBJ2-7; a weak D match, TRBD1 (6 bases). V shed 1 base and J shed 2 bases, with 12 bases lying between them. CDR3 length: 15 residues. The germline V gene encodes CDR1 MGHRA and CDR2 YSYEKL. In DNA, the CDR3 is TGCGCCAGCAGCCAAGCGAGAAAGGGGGCCTACGAGCAGTACTTC. Protein sequence: CASSQARKGAYEQYF.

V and J are TRBV4-1 and TRBJ2-7; 7 bases line up with TRBD1. In germline, CDR1 is MGHRA, CDR2 YSYEKL. The length of the CDR3 is 14 residues. Trimming took 4 bases from V and 0 from J; bases not matched to a gene: 3. The CDR3 DNA follows: TGCGCCAGCAGCCCACGGGACAGCTCCTACGAGCAGTACTTC. As protein: CASSPRDSSYEQYF.

V and J are TRBV5-1 and TRBJ2-7; the D gene is possibly TRBD1 (6 bases). V was pared by 4 bases and J by 2 bases, with 13 bases between. The CDR3 totals 14 residues. CDR1 SGHRS and CDR2 YFSETQ come from the germline V gene. This CDR3 reads CASSVAGEPYEQYF. The DNA for the CDR3 is TGCGCCAGCAGCGTAGCAGGGGAACCCTACGAGCAGTACTTC. The full variable domain, with the rest looked up from reference TRBV5-1 and TRBJ2-7, is KAGVTQTPRYLIKTRGQQVTLSCSPISGHRSVSWYQQTPGQGLQFLFEYFSETQRNKGNFPGRFSGRQFSNSRSEMNVSTLELGDSALYLCASSVAGEPYEQYFGPGTRLTVT.

J is TRBJ1-2 and V is TRBV6-5; D is unresolved. Trimming removed 6 bases from V and 4 bases from J, with 15 bases in between. This CDR3 has 14 amino acids. Germline CDR1 and CDR2: MNHEY and SVGAGI. The CDR3 loop reads CASRFTAGSYGYTF. The CDR3 region has the DNA TGTGCCAGCAGGTTTACTGCAGGATCCTATGGCTACACCTTC.

In nucleotides, the CDR3 is TGTGCCAGCAGCTCTAGGGGGCCAAACACTGAAGCTTTCTTT. This codes for CASSSRGPNTEAFF. The V gene is TRBV5-4, the J gene TRBJ1-1, with 7 bases matching TRBD1. The length of the CDR3 is 14 residues. From germline, CDR1 is SGHNT and CDR2 YYREEE (reference sequence). Losses at the gene ends were 3 bases for V and 2 bases for J; bases not matched to a gene: 4.

The chain carries TRBV10-3 and TRBJ2-3, with TRBD2 matching over 7 bases. Per the germline V gene, CDR1 is ENHRY and CDR2 is SYGVKD. V trimming: 7 bases; J trimming: 4 bases; junction bases outside the gene matches: 8. This CDR3 contains 14 residues. The CDR3 region is CAIKGGQGSDTQYF. In DNA form, the CDR3 reads TGTGCCATCAAGGGAGGGCAGGGATCAGATACGCAGTATTTT.

This chain joins TRBV5-1 and TRBJ2-1; 13 nucleotides match TRBD2. Germline V gene sequence: CDR1 SGHRS, CDR2 YFSETQ. The CDR3 is made up of 15 amino acids. V lost 6 bases, J lost 8 bases, and 8 bases stayed unmatched. The DNA of the CDR3 is TGCGCCAGCACCCGAGGGACTAGCGGGATCCATGAGCAGTTCTTC. It yields the protein CASTRGTSGIHEQFF.

This CDR3 is CASSLEGGSRREQYF. CDR3 DNA: TGCGCCAGCAGCTTGGAAGGCGGGAGTCGGCGCGAGCAGTACTTC. J is TRBJ2-7 and V is TRBV5-1, with TRBD2 matching 7 bases. From germline, CDR1 is SGHRS and CDR2 YFSETQ. This CDR3 comprises 15 residues. Unmatched junction bases numbered 9, after V lost 0 bases and J lost 6 bases.

The genes are TRBV29-1 and TRBJ1-1; D is unclear. Germline V CDR1 and CDR2: SQVTM, ANQGSEA. The germline V and J ends were trimmed by 3 bases and 4 bases, with 12 bases remaining between them. CDR3 length: 13 residues. CDR3 coding DNA: TGCAGCGTTGACAGACTCGTAGGCACTGAAGCTTTCTTT. Residues: CSVDRLVGTEAFF.

The chain employs TRBV6-5 and TRBJ2-5, with D unresolved. In germline, CDR1 is MNHEY, CDR2 SVGAGI. V lost 6 bases and J 1 base, leaving 6 bases between the germline ends. This CDR3 spans 12 amino acids. CDR3 residues: CASSGSQETQYF. Here the CDR3 DNA reads TGTGCCAGCAGCGGGTCCCAAGAGACCCAGTACTTC.